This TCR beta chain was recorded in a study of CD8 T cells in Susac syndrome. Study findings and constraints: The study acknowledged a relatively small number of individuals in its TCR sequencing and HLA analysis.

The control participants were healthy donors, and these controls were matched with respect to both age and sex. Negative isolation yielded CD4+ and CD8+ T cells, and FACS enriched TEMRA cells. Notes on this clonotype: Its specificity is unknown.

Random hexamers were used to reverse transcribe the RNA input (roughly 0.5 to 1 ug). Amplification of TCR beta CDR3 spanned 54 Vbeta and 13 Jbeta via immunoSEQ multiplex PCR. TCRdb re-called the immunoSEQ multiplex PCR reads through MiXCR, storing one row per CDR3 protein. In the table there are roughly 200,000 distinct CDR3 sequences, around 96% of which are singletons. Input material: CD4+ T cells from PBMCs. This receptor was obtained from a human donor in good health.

Here the CDR3 DNA reads TGTGCCAGCAGCCCCTCCCGCGGGAATCAGCCCCAGCATTTT. Translated, it gives CASSPSRGNQPQHF. This rearrangement joins TRBV7-8 to TRBJ1-5; D not resolved. This CDR3 region has 14 residues. The ends were cut back, 5 bases at V and 4 bases at J, with 12 bases in the middle. Germline loops: CDR1 SGHVS, CDR2 FQNEAQ.